The rows below give T cell receptor beta chains drawn from one sample of a study of T-cell memory formation after mild COVID-19. TCRdb re-called the 5' RACE reads through MiXCR, storing one row per CDR3 protein. The sample lists 180,000 or so distinct CDR3 sequences, about 9.9% seen once, with 3.8% in the top ten. The sequenced sample consisted of PBMCs or a T cell subset sorted from them (not recorded which). All receptors derive from a man younger than 30 who had mild COVID-19 (a few samples of this study predate the infection). Cell type and time point are not known. CDR3s include the opening cysteine and the closing phenylalanine or tryptophan. The D gene is left open where the match is weak. Some rows have no size entry. The others give once, few or many, or a class for an expanded clone.

j_gene | len | d_gene | abundance | v_gene | CDR3aa | CDR3nt
TRBJ1-5 | 13 | . | many | TRBV12-3/TRBV12-4 | CASSLELNQPQHF | TGTGCCAGCAGTTTGGAATTAAATCAGCCCCAGCATTTT
TRBJ1-1 | 15 | . | many | TRBV20-1 | CSARGPRAANTEAFF | TGCAGTGCTAGAGGTCCCCGGGCGGCGAACACTGAAGCTTTCTTT
TRBJ1-5 | 12 | . | many | TRBV27 | CASSRWGQPQHF | TGTGCCAGCAGTCGATGGGGTCAGCCCCAGCATTTT
TRBJ1-6 | 14 | . | few | TRBV6-5 | CASSYLGQSSPLHF | TGTGCCAGCAGTTACCTCGGGCAGAGTTCACCCCTCCACTTT
TRBJ2-5 | 16 | TRBD2 | . | TRBV9 | CASSGGMTSGGETQYF | TGTGCCAGCAGCGGCGGAATGACTAGCGGGGGAGAGACCCAGTACTTC
TRBJ1-4 | 15 | . | . | TRBV2 | CASSGRAATNEKLFF | TGTGCCAGCAGTGGCAGGGCGGCAACTAATGAAAAACTGTTTTTT
TRBJ2-2 | 11 | . | . | TRBV7-2 | CASIRAGELFF | TGTGCCAGCATTCGGGCCGGGGAGCTGTTTTTT
TRBJ1-5 | 14 | . | few | TRBV7-8 | CASSLGSRNQPQHF | TGTGCCAGCAGCTTAGGCAGCCGTAATCAGCCCCAGCATTTT
TRBJ2-7 | 13 | . | . | TRBV5-5 | CASSGFPRGEQYF | TGTGCCAGCAGCGGATTCCCCCGGGGGGAGCAGTACTTC
TRBJ1-3 | 17 | . | few | TRBV5-1 | CASSLEGVTSSGNTIYF | TGCGCCAGCAGCTTGGAGGGCGTAACGTCCTCTGGAAACACCATATATTTT
TRBJ2-1 | 14 | . | few | TRBV7-3 | CASSFAGANNEQFF | TGTGCCAGCAGCTTTGCCGGGGCTAACAATGAGCAGTTCTTC
TRBJ2-1 | 16 | . | few | TRBV14 | CASSQGGGDPYNEQFF | TGTGCCAGCAGCCAAGGCGGCGGGGACCCCTACAATGAGCAGTTCTTC
TRBJ1-6 | 14 | . | few | TRBV11-2 | CASSQGQGNSPLHF | TGTGCCAGCAGCCAGGGGCAGGGTAATTCACCCCTCCACTTT
TRBJ1-6 | 13 | . | . | TRBV6-4 | CASSDSINSPLHF | TGTGCCAGCAGTGACTCGATTAATTCACCCCTCCACTTT
TRBJ2-3 | 15 | . | many | TRBV24-1 | CATSAQGKEADTQYF | TGTGCCACCAGTGCCCAGGGGAAGGAAGCAGATACGCAGTATTTT
TRBJ2-5 | 12 | . | . | TRBV18 | CASSPRQETQYF | TGTGCCAGCTCACCCCGCCAAGAGACCCAGTACTTC
TRBJ2-1 | 13 | . | few | TRBV5-1 | CASSLRGEREQFF | TGCGCCAGCAGCTTGAGGGGGGAGCGTGAGCAGTTCTTC
TRBJ2-1 | 13 | . | few | TRBV7-2 | CASSSGTLGEQFF | TGTGCCAGCAGCTCCGGGACTCTGGGTGAGCAGTTCTTC
TRBJ1-3 | 17 | . | . | TRBV5-1 | CASSPQPQGRAGNTIYF | TGCGCCAGCAGCCCACAACCGCAGGGTAGAGCTGGAAACACCATATATTTT
TRBJ1-5 | 17 | TRBD1 | . | TRBV12-3/TRBV12-4 | CASSLDRGLYSNQPQHF | TGTGCCAGCAGTCTCGACAGGGGGCTATATAGCAATCAGCCCCAGCATTTT
TRBJ2-3 | 10 | . | . | TRBV2 | CASSEVTQYF | TGTGCCAGCAGTGAAGTTACGCAGTATTTT
TRBJ2-2 | 15 | TRBD1 | . | TRBV5-1 | CASSQGQGSAGELFF | TGCGCCAGCAGCCAGGGACAGGGGTCCGCCGGGGAGCTGTTTTTT
TRBJ2-2 | 16 | . | . | TRBV25-1 | CASSGYVGGPTGELFF | TGTGCCAGCAGTGGTTATGTGGGGGGCCCCACCGGGGAGCTGTTTTTT
TRBJ1-1 | 13 | . | few | TRBV7-3 | CASSLMGGTEAFF | TGTGCCAGCAGCTTAATGGGGGGCACTGAAGCTTTCTTT
TRBJ1-4 | 18 | . | few | TRBV4-2 | CASSQDPAAFQVDEKLFF | TGTGCCAGCAGCCAAGATCCAGCCGCATTCCAGGTGGACGAAAAACTGTTTTTT
TRBJ1-2 | 15 | . | few | TRBV9 | CASSVDAGDIYGYTF | TGTGCCAGCAGCGTAGATGCAGGGGACATCTATGGCTACACCTTC
TRBJ2-5 | 11 | . | . | TRBV7-2 | CASREGETQYF | TGTGCCAGCAGGGAAGGGGAGACCCAGTACTTC
TRBJ1-5 | 13 | . | many | TRBV4-3 | CASSQAENQPQHF | TGCGCCAGCAGCCAAGCCGAAAATCAGCCCCAGCATTTT
TRBJ2-1 | 14 | TRBD2 | few | TRBV5-6 | CASRYGRVYNEQFF | TGTGCCAGCAGGTACGGGAGGGTCTACAATGAGCAGTTCTTC
TRBJ2-5 | 15 | TRBD1 | . | TRBV12-3/TRBV12-4 | CASRHPGTGAETQYF | TGTGCCAGCAGACATCCCGGGACAGGGGCAGAGACCCAGTACTTC
TRBJ2-1 | 16 | . | . | TRBV6-2/TRBV6-3 | CASNPPRGASYNEQFF | TGTGCCAGCAATCCCCCTCGGGGGGCCTCCTACAATGAGCAGTTCTTC
TRBJ1-5 | 14 | . | few | TRBV20-1 | CSARSQSSNQPQHF | TGCAGTGCTAGATCGCAGTCAAGCAATCAGCCCCAGCATTTT
TRBJ2-5 | 16 | TRBD2 | few | TRBV7-2 | CASSSPGSGGYETQYF | TGTGCCAGCAGCTCCCCGGGGAGCGGGGGGTATGAGACCCAGTACTTC
TRBJ1-6 | 13 | . | many | TRBV9 | CASSQVQDSPLHF | TGTGCCAGCAGCCAAGTACAAGATTCACCCCTCCACTTT
TRBJ2-2 | 16 | . | . | TRBV5-1 | CASSLSDSRNTGELFF | TGCGCCAGCAGCTTAAGCGATAGCCGGAACACCGGGGAGCTGTTTTTT
TRBJ2-3 | 14 | . | many | TRBV20-1 | CSATQRRGTDTQYF | TGCAGTGCTACCCAGCGTCGGGGCACAGATACGCAGTATTTT
TRBJ2-5 | 11 | . | many | TRBV29-1 | CSVGDGETQYF | TGCAGCGTAGGGGACGGAGAGACCCAGTACTTC
TRBJ2-7 | 13 | . | few | TRBV7-2 | CASSSSPVGEQYF | TGTGCCAGCAGCTCCTCCCCCGTCGGCGAGCAGTACTTC
TRBJ2-1 | 15 | . | . | TRBV9 | CASSVTGATYNEQFF | TGTGCCAGCAGCGTAACCGGGGCCACCTACAATGAGCAGTTCTTC
TRBJ1-5 | 14 | . | few | TRBV6-2/TRBV6-3 | CASRTYREGQPQHF | TGTGCCAGCAGGACCTACAGGGAAGGGCAGCCCCAGCATTTT
TRBJ1-1 | 14 | TRBD1 | few | TRBV5-1 | CASSFTGGATEAFF | TGCGCCAGCAGCTTTACAGGGGGCGCCACTGAAGCTTTCTTT
TRBJ2-5 | 15 | TRBD2 | . | TRBV7-2 | CASSLSGGARETQYF | TGTGCCAGCAGCCTTAGCGGGGGGGCGCGAGAGACCCAGTACTTC
TRBJ2-1 | 15 | . | few | TRBV7-6 | CASSARGGGGNEQFF | TGTGCCAGCAGCGCCCGAGGAGGGGGAGGCAATGAGCAGTTCTTC
TRBJ2-5 | 13 | . | . | TRBV7-2 | CASSILGGETQYF | TGTGCCAGCAGCATACTAGGAGGAGAGACCCAGTACTTC
TRBJ2-2 | 12 | . | many | TRBV29-1 | CSVEGSTGELFF | TGCAGCGTTGAGGGGTCCACCGGGGAGCTGTTTTTT
TRBJ2-1 | 14 | . | few | TRBV7-3 | CASSLLGSYNEQFF | TGTGCCAGCAGCTTACTTGGGTCCTACAATGAGCAGTTCTTC
TRBJ2-2 | 15 | TRBD1 | few | TRBV6-5 | CASRSQGASPGELFF | TGTGCCAGCAGGTCACAGGGGGCGAGTCCCGGGGAGCTGTTTTTT
TRBJ2-3 | 14 | . | many | TRBV5-1 | CASNWAGSTDTQYF | TGCGCCAGCAATTGGGCAGGAAGCACAGATACGCAGTATTTT
TRBJ1-2 | 11 | . | . | TRBV12-3/TRBV12-4 | CASSRTAGYTF | TGTGCCAGCAGTCGGACAGCAGGCTACACCTTC
TRBJ1-2 | 15 | TRBD1 | few | TRBV3-1 | CASSHTTGLTYGYTF | TGTGCCAGCAGCCACACGACAGGGTTAACCTATGGCTACACCTTC
TRBJ1-2 | 13 | . | once | TRBV24-1 | CATSSRGAYGYTF | TGTGCCACCAGTTCCCGCGGTGCCTATGGCTACACCTTC
TRBJ1-1 | 16 | . | . | TRBV15 | CATSRQTGTENTEAFF | TGTGCCACCAGCCGACAAACCGGGACTGAGAACACTGAAGCTTTCTTT